These T cell receptor beta chains were read from a single sample in a study of T cells after yellow fever vaccination. TCRdb used MiXCR to reprocess the 5' RACE reads, holding one entry per CDR3 protein. The sample comprises under 200,000 distinct CDR3 sequences, under 7.5% of which are singletons, and over 2% rests with the top ten. The sequencing here drew on CD4+ T cells sorted from PBMCs, taken around 5 days after the first yellow fever vaccination. The receptors derive from a man aged 18 to 29 who received the YFV17D yellow fever vaccine. Each CDR3 is given without its conserved first and last residue. Each record gives: V gene, J gene, D gene, clone size, CDR3 protein. D genes are given only for firm matches. A row's size may be missing; if present it is once, few, many or a size class.

V: TRBV6-5; J: TRBJ1-2; D: TRBD1; size: .; CDR3: ASSSPGQGYYGYT
V: TRBV7-2; J: TRBJ2-3; D: .; size: many; CDR3: ASSLLGADTQY
V: TRBV6-2/TRBV6-3; J: TRBJ1-5; D: .; size: few; CDR3: ASSLIGFGNQPQH
V: TRBV18; J: TRBJ1-1; D: .; size: .; CDR3: ASSPRRGLNTEAF
V: TRBV4-3; J: TRBJ2-4; D: .; size: many; CDR3: ASSQDLGDVAKNIQ
V: TRBV3-1; J: TRBJ1-1; D: .; size: many; CDR3: ASKGAF
V: TRBV6-5; J: TRBJ1-4; D: TRBD1; size: many; CDR3: ASSYPVPGQGGKLF
V: TRBV25-1; J: TRBJ1-2; D: TRBD1; size: few; CDR3: ASGEKQGYYGYT
V: TRBV6-5; J: TRBJ1-3; D: .; size: few; CDR3: ASSYGVSPSGNTIY
V: TRBV5-1; J: TRBJ2-4; D: TRBD2; size: few; CDR3: ASSQRGGVSNIQY
V: TRBV20-1; J: TRBJ1-1; D: .; size: .; CDR3: SAAGTVNTEAF
V: TRBV5-1; J: TRBJ1-5; D: .; size: many; CDR3: ASSLKGADQPQH
V: TRBV12-3/TRBV12-4; J: TRBJ2-2; D: TRBD1; size: many; CDR3: ASSSTGYPGELF
V: TRBV4-2; J: TRBJ1-2; D: .; size: .; CDR3: ASSRQLQTGGYNYGYT
V: TRBV5-1; J: TRBJ1-1; D: .; size: .; CDR3: ASSVLGGALTEAF
V: TRBV20-1; J: TRBJ2-3; D: .; size: many; CDR3: SATLGTTLGTQY
V: TRBV10-3; J: TRBJ2-3; D: .; size: many; CDR3: AISSSGADTQY
V: TRBV9; J: TRBJ1-4; D: .; size: many; CDR3: ASSDGGTNEKLF
V: TRBV4-2; J: TRBJ2-2; D: .; size: few; CDR3: ASSLGATFDTGELF
V: TRBV30; J: TRBJ2-2; D: .; size: .; CDR3: AWSRGAGGELF
V: TRBV20-1; J: TRBJ2-5; D: TRBD2; size: many; CDR3: SAHNPRGDQETQY
V: TRBV5-1; J: TRBJ1-1; D: .; size: many; CDR3: ASSLGVGDTEAF
V: TRBV5-5; J: TRBJ1-2; D: .; size: .; CDR3: ASSWGGQYYGYT
V: TRBV7-2; J: TRBJ2-3; D: .; size: .; CDR3: ATRGLTGTDTQY
V: TRBV5-1; J: TRBJ2-7; D: TRBD1; size: .; CDR3: ASSLRGQGAGGSYEQY
V: TRBV12-3/TRBV12-4; J: TRBJ1-1; D: .; size: many; CDR3: ASSFWTENTEAF
V: TRBV4-1; J: TRBJ1-6; D: .; size: .; CDR3: PSSRPVAASSPLH
V: TRBV5-1; J: TRBJ2-5; D: TRBD1; size: many; CDR3: ASSWPTGRQGETQY
V: TRBV20-1; J: TRBJ2-2; D: .; size: many; CDR3: SARDRRWNTGELF
V: TRBV5-1; J: TRBJ2-2; D: TRBD2; size: few; CDR3: ASSFLAGGPSGELF